Listed here are 26 T cell receptor beta chains from one sample, sequenced in a study of OX40 agonist ivuxolimab in advanced cancers. Libraries were prepared by immunoSEQ multiplex PCR; TCRdb keeps only in-frame clonotypes and omits some of them. Among approximately 80,000 clones, roughly nine tenths were seen once, and the ten largest hold 0.15% to 0.2%. Sequencing used CD4+ or CD8+ T cells sorted from blood, obtained in a trial of the OX40 agonist ivuxolimab. These receptors originate from an adult with an advanced solid tumor such as melanoma, head and neck, liver or kidney cancer.

The chain uses TRBV2 and TRBJ2-7; 8 positions match TRBD1. The CDR3 length is 13 residues. Per the germline V gene, CDR1 is SNHLY and CDR2 is FYNNEI. V was pared by 5 bases and J by 2 bases, with 2 bases of the junction left unmatched. The chain's CDR3 is CASSLDRAYEQYV. The CDR3 DNA follows: TGTGCCAGCAGTCTGGACAGGGCCTACGAGCAGTACGTC.

This chain uses TRBV9 with TRBJ1-2; TRBD1 might be the D (6 bases). CDR3 size: 15 residues. With 3 bases removed from V and 5 bases from J, the gap between germline ends came to 17 bases. The germline CDR1 and CDR2 sequences are SGDLS and YYNGEE. The CDR3 loop is CASSEGERALYGYTF. CDR3 nucleotides: TGTGCCAGCAGCGAGGGGGAGAGGGCCTTATATGGCTACACCTTC. Full variable domain (remainder filled in from reference TRBV9 and TRBJ1-2): DSGVTQTPKHLITATGQRVTLRCSPRSGDLSVYWYQQSLDQGLQFLIQYYNGEERAKGNILERFSAQQFPDLHSELNLSSLELGDSALYFCASSEGERALYGYTFGSGTRLTVV.

This clone was detected a few times. The chain couples TRBV30 to TRBJ2-3, with 8 nucleotides matching TRBD2. V lost 2 bases and J lost 9; bases outside the gene matches: 10. This CDR3 contains 14 residues. Germline V gene sequence: CDR1 GTSNPN, CDR2 SVGIG (reference sequence). This CDR3 reads CAWSPPGTSGTQYF. The CDR3 DNA sequence: TGTGCCTGGAGTCCCCCAGGGACTAGTGGCACGCAGTATTTT.

The J gene is TRBJ2-7, the V gene TRBV1; whether TRBD2, the table's D call, matches the DNA was not checked. TRBV1 represents a pseudogene. The CDR3 runs 15 residues. CDR3: CTSIRLADPSYEQYF. For the CDR3, the DNA is TGCACCAGCATCCGACTAGCGGACCCTTCCTACGAGCAGTACTTC.

J is TRBJ2-3 and V is TRBV7-3, with 15 bases lining up with TRBD2. This CDR3 comprises 16 residues. Germline values: CDR1 SGHTA, CDR2 FQGTGA. The ends lost 3 bases at V and 5 bases at J; junction bases unmatched: 3. This chain's CDR3 is CASSFGLAGGLDTQYF. The CDR3 DNA follows: TGTGCCAGCAGCTTCGGACTAGCGGGAGGGCTAGATACGCAGTATTTT.

This clone was recorded only once. V gene TRBV11-2 combines with J gene TRBJ2-5, with a weak D call TRBD1 (5 bases). The CDR3 runs 15 residues. Germline CDR1 is SGHAT and CDR2 is FQNNGV. V lost 6 bases and J 4 bases, leaving 18 bases between the germline ends. As DNA, the CDR3 is TGTGCCAGCAGTCCCTTTAAGGGGTTAGGAGAGACCCAGTACTTC. This codes for CASSPFKGLGETQYF.

J is TRBJ2-1 and V is TRBV5-6; 9 nucleotides line up with TRBD1. Looked up from germline, CDR1 is SGHDT and CDR2 is YYEEEE. The CDR3 spans 16 residues. V lost 6 bases, J lost 3 bases, and 10 bases stayed unmatched. CDR3 nucleotides: TGTGCCAGCAACCCAGGACAGGGGTTTTTCTACAATGAGCAGTTCTTC. It codes for CASNPGQGFFYNEQFF.

The chain couples TRBV2 to TRBJ2-5, with D unclear. The CDR3 spans 13 residues. Trimming removed 2 bases at V and 7 bases at J, with 11 bases between. Germline V lookup: CDR1 SNHLY, CDR2 FYNNEI. This chain's CDR3 is CASSENRDGTQYF. In DNA form, the CDR3 reads TGTGCCAGCAGTGAAAATCGCGACGGGACCCAGTACTTC.

The chain recombines TRBV25-1 with TRBJ2-5, with D possibly being TRBD2 (6 bases). Germline lookup yields CDR1 MGHDK and CDR2 SYGVNS. CDR3 length: 11 amino acids. V was shortened by 1 base and J by 9 bases, with 6 bases between the two germline ends. The CDR3 DNA follows: TGTGCCAGCAGTGAATGGGGGGCCCAGTACTTC. This sequence encodes CASSEWGAQYF.

This clone came up once. This chain uses TRBV9 with TRBJ1-2; no reliable D call. The V and J ends lost 5 bases and 8 bases respectively, with 19 bases between them. Germline assignment: CDR1 SGDLS and CDR2 YYNGEE. The CDR3 length is 14 residues. The CDR3 protein is CASSPESGSLGYTF. Written as DNA, the CDR3 is TGTGCCAGCAGTCCTGAGTCCGGATCTCTCGGCTACACCTTC.

This rearrangement joins TRBV11-2 to TRBJ2-1; tentatively, D is TRBD2 (5 bases). Trimming removed 4 bases at V and 0 bases at J, with 10 bases between. From germline, CDR1 is SGHAT and CDR2 FQNNGV. The CDR3 sequence is 15 residues long. CDR3 residues: CASSSSPSSYNEQFF. Written as DNA, the CDR3 is TGTGCCAGCAGCTCTAGCCCGAGCTCCTACAATGAGCAGTTCTTC.

V usage is TRBV5-4 and J usage is TRBJ2-5; 8 positions agree with TRBD2. The germline V gene has CDR1 SGHNT and CDR2 YYREEE (reference sequence). The CDR3 extends over 14 amino acids. The ends lost 0 bases at V and 5 bases at J; junction bases unmatched: 3. CDR3 protein: CASSLVGGVETQYF. The CDR3 DNA reads as TGTGCCAGCAGCTTGGTCGGGGGGGTGGAGACCCAGTACTTC.

This clone has only one observation. The sample carries other DNA sequences with the same CDR3. V usage is TRBV5-1 and J usage is TRBJ2-5, with 7 bases that match TRBD1. V was clipped by 4 bases and J by 2 bases; unmatched bases: 2. This CDR3 spans 13 amino acids. The V gene's germline CDR1 is SGHRS and CDR2 YFSETQ. This CDR3 reads CASSRDSQETQYF. In nucleotides, the CDR3 is TGCGCCAGCAGCCGGGACAGTCAAGAGACCCAGTACTTC.

The chain combines TRBV2 with TRBJ2-7; D ambiguous. Per the germline V gene, CDR1 is SNHLY and CDR2 is FYNNEI. The CDR3 covers 12 residues. V lost 2 bases to trimming and J lost 7 bases, with 9 bases between them. CDR3 DNA sequence: TGTGCCAGCAGTGAAAGGACGCATGAGCAGTACTTC. Translating it yields CASSERTHEQYF.

This clone was recorded once. This chain's CDR3 is CASSLGSLRDEQFF. The CDR3 nucleotides read TGTGCCAGCAGTTTAGGATCCCTCCGGGATGAGCAGTTCTTC. The gene calls are TRBV27 and TRBJ2-1; D not resolved. CDR3 size: 14 residues. The V gene's germline CDR1 is MNHEY and CDR2 SMNVEV (reference sequence). Trimming pared 2 bases from V and 8 bases from J, leaving 13 bases between.

The chain joins TRBV7-2 to TRBJ2-2; perhaps TRBD2 as D (5 bases). V was pared by 1 base and J by 4 bases, with 13 bases between. The germline V gene has CDR1 SGHTA and CDR2 FQGNSA. The length of the CDR3 is 16 residues. CDR3 bases: TGTGCCAGCAGCTTAGTTAAACCCCTAGCCACCGGGGAGCTGTTTTTT. Translated: CASSLVKPLATGELFF.

The chain uses TRBV28 and TRBJ2-1; D unresolved. Germline lookup yields CDR1 MDHEN and CDR2 SYDVKM. V was cut by 6 bases and J by 7 bases, with 13 bases left in between. CDR3 length: 13 amino acids. Here the CDR3 DNA reads TGTGCCAGCAGGTCACAAGGACCTAATGAGCAGTTCTTC. Its protein product is CASRSQGPNEQFF.

The genes are TRBV19 and TRBJ2-3; perhaps TRBD1 as D (6 bases). The CDR3 length is 12 residues. Trimming stripped 5 bases from V and 4 bases from J, with 7 bases between. The germline V gene encodes CDR1 LNHDA and CDR2 SQIVND (reference sequence). The CDR3 DNA follows: TGTGCCAGTAGTCAGGGGCCAGATACGCAGTATTTT. Translated: CASSQGPDTQYF.

The rearrangement links TRBV28 to TRBJ1-5; possible D gene TRBD1, 5 bases. This CDR3 region has 16 residues. V lost 3 bases and J 7 bases, leaving 19 bases between the germline ends. The germline CDR1 and CDR2 sequences are MDHEN and SYDVKM. The CDR3 region has the DNA TGTGCCAGCAGTTTCCCTAAGGCGCAGGGAGGACAGCCCCAGCATTTT. Translating it yields CASSFPKAQGGQPQHF.

The genes are TRBV19 and TRBJ2-7; 8 bases agree with TRBD2. Germline values: CDR1 LNHDA, CDR2 SQIVND (reference sequence). The ends lost 5 bases at V and 4 bases at J; junction bases unmatched: 4. This CDR3 has 13 residues. The CDR3 coding sequence is TGTGCCAGTAGTGCTAGCGGGCCGTACGAGCAGTACTTC. Amino acids: CASSASGPYEQYF.

The gene calls are TRBV5-1 and TRBJ1-1, with D tentatively TRBD1 (5 bases). Germline loops: CDR1 SGHRS, CDR2 YFSETQ. V lost 2 bases and J 6 bases, leaving 11 bases between the germline ends. There are 13 residues in the CDR3. For the CDR3, the DNA is TGCGCCAGCAGCTTCCTCCCGACAGCTGAAGCTTTCTTT. Protein product: CASSFLPTAEAFF.

The chain uses TRBV7-9 and TRBJ2-1; 12 nucleotides line up with TRBD1. J gave up 0 bases and V 4 bases, and 10 bases lay outside the gene matches. The CDR3 is 19 amino acids. From germline, CDR1 is SEHNR and CDR2 FQNEAQ (reference sequence). The DNA for the CDR3 is TGTGCCAGCAGCTACCGGGACAGGGGGCTCCTTAGCTCCTACAATGAGCAGTTCTTC. Protein product: CASSYRDRGLLSSYNEQFF.

The rearrangement uses TRBV7-9 and TRBJ1-1, with D tentatively TRBD1 (6 bases). Germline assignment: CDR1 SEHNR and CDR2 FQNEAQ (reference sequence). V dropped 4 bases and J dropped 3 bases, with 15 bases sitting between them. CDR3 size: 15 residues. The CDR3: CASSSQDSRDTEAFF. The CDR3 DNA sequence: TGTGCCAGCAGCTCCCAGGACAGTAGGGACACTGAAGCTTTCTTT.

This chain joins TRBV27 and TRBJ2-6; no clear D. V lost 6 bases and J lost 0, with 9 bases in between. There are 15 residues in the CDR3. In germline, CDR1 is MNHEY, CDR2 SMNVEV (reference sequence). CDR3 in DNA: TGTGCCAGCAGGCAGCAGAGCTCTGGGGCCAACGTCCTGACTTTC. Amino acid sequence: CASRQQSSGANVLTF.

The chain has TRBV19 and TRBJ2-7, with D hard to call. The CDR3 is 14 residues long. Trimming removed 3 bases from V and 4 bases from J, with 13 bases in between. The germline V gene has CDR1 LNHDA and CDR2 SQIVND (reference sequence). The CDR3 DNA follows: TGTGCCAGTAGTATGCTGGGTTTCACGTACGAGCAGTACTTC. As protein: CASSMLGFTYEQYF.

The chain employs TRBV19 and TRBJ2-1, with a weak D call TRBD2 (6 bases). The CDR3 contains 15 residues. The germline V gene has CDR1 LNHDA and CDR2 SQIVND (reference sequence). V was shortened by 3 bases and J by 4 bases, with 13 bases between the two germline ends. The CDR3 protein is CASSMPSSVYNEQFF. CDR3 coding DNA: TGTGCCAGTAGTATGCCCTCTAGCGTTTACAATGAGCAGTTCTTC. Filled out from reference TRBV19 and TRBJ2-1, the complete variable domain reads DGGITQSPKYLFRKEGQNVTLSCEQNLNHDAMYWYRQDPGQGLRLIYYSQIVNDFQKGDIAEGYSVSREKKESFPLTVTSAQKNPTAFYLCASSMPSSVYNEQFFGPGTRLTVL.